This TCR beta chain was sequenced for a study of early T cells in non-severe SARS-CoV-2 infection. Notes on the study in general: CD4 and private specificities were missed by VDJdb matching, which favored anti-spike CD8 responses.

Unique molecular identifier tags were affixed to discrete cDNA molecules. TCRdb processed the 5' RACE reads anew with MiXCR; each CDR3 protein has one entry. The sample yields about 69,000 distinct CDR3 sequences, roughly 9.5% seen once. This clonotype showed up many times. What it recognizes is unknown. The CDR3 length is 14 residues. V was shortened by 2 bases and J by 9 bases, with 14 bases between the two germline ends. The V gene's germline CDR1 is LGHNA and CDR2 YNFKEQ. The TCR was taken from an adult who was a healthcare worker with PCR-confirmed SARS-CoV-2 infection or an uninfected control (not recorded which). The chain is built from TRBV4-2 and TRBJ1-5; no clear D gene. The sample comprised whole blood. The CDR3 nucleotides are TGTGCCAGCAGCCAAATGACGGCGGTCGGGCCCCAGCATTTT. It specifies CASSQMTAVGPQHF.